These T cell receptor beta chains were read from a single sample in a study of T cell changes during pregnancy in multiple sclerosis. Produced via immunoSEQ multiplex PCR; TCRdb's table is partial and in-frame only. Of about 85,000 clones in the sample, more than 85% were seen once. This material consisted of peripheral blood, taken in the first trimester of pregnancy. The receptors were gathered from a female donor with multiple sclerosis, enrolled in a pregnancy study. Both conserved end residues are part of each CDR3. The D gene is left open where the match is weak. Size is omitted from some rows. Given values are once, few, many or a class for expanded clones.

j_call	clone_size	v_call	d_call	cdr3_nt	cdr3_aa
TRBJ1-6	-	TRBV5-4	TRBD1	TGTGCCAGCAGCGCCACCGGGACAGCCAATTCACCCCTCCACTTT	CASSATGTANSPLHF
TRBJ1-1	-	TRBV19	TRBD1	TGTGCCAGTACGACAGGGGGCACTGAAGCTTTCTTT	CASTTGGTEAFF
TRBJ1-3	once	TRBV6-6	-	TGTGCCAGCAGTTACGGCGGGAGCTCTGGAAACACCATATATTTT	CASSYGGSSGNTIYF
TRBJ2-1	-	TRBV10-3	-	TGTGCCATCAGGGATGCTAGTCGGGACAATGAGCAGTTCTTC	CAIRDASRDNEQFF
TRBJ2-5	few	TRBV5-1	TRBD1	TGCGCCAGCAGCTGGACAGGGGGCGCCAGGGAGACCCAGTACTTC	CASSWTGGARETQYF
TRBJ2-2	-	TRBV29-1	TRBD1	TGCAGCGTTGAAGTGGCAGGGGGCTATTCAGGTGGGGAGCTGTTTTTT	CSVEVAGGYSGGELFF
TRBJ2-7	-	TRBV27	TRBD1	TGTGCCAGCAGGGGGGACAGGGCCTACGAGCAGTACTTC	CASRGDRAYEQYF
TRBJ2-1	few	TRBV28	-	TGTGCCAGCAGCCCATACAATGAGCAGTTCTTC	CASSPYNEQFF
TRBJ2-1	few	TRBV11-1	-	TGTGCCAGCAGCTTAGTATCGATCAGTTACAATGAGCAGTTCTTC	CASSLVSISYNEQFF
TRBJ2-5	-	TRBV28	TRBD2	TGTGCCAGCAGTTACCCCTTAGCGGGAGGCACCCAAGAGACCCAGTACTTC	CASSYPLAGGTQETQYF
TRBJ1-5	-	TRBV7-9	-	TGTGCCAGCAGCTCGACTCAGGGTGGGGATCAGCCCCAGCATTTT	CASSSTQGGDQPQHF
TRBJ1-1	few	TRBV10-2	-	TGCGCCAGCAGTGACAGGGCCGCTCCGAACACTGAAGCTTTCTTT	CASSDRAAPNTEAFF
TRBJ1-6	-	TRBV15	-	TGTGCCACCAGCAGAGATCTCCTAGTATCCCTCCACTTT	CATSRDLLVSLHF
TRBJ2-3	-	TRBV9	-	TGTGCCAGCAGCATTGGACTCACAGATACGCAGTATTTT	CASSIGLTDTQYF
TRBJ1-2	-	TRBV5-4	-	TGTGCCAGCAGCTTGGACAGGGCTGCTAACTATGGCTACACCTTC	CASSLDRAANYGYTF
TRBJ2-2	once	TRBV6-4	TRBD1	TGTGCCAGCAAACAGGGGCCTGACACCGGGGAGCTGTTTTTT	CASKQGPDTGELFF
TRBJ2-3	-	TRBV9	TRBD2	TGTGCCAGCAGCGTAGGTAGCGGGCCTCGCACAGATACGCAGTATTTT	CASSVGSGPRTDTQYF
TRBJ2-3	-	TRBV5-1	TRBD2	TGCGCCAGCAGCAGGGGGGAGGGATGGACTAGCGGCCGCGATACGCAGTATTTT	CASSRGEGWTSGRDTQYF
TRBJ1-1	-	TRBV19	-	TGTGCCAGTAGAAACGGGGTCGACACTGAAGCTTTCTTT	CASRNGVDTEAFF
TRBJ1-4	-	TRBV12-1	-	TGTGCCAGCAGCGTGGGACCTAACAGGGCAACTAATGAAAAACTGTTTTTT	CASSVGPNRATNEKLFF
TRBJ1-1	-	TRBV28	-	TGTGCCAGCAGTCCCCTCCGAGGGCCGAACACTGAAGCTTTCTTT	CASSPLRGPNTEAFF
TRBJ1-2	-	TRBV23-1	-	TGCGCCAGCAGTCAACGAGGGTCTGGGCCAGTAGCTAACTATGGCTACACCTTC	CASSQRGSGPVANYGYTF
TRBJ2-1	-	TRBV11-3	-	TGTGCCAGCAGCTTAGACAGGGAGCAGTTCTTC	CASSLDREQFF
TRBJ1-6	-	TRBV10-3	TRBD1	TGTGCCATCAGGGCTACCGGACAGGCTAGGCCCCTCCACTTT	CAIRATGQARPLHF
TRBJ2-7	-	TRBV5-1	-	TGCGCCAGCAGCTTGGGAATCGGGACACCAACCTACGAGCAGTACTTC	CASSLGIGTPTYEQYF
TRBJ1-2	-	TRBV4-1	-	TGCGCCAGCAGCGCCCGGGACCCAGGGGCCTACACCTTC	CASSARDPGAYTF
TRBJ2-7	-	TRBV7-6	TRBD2	TGTGCCAGCAGCCGCTCCCCGACTAGCGGTGTAAGCTCCTACGAGCAGTACTTC	CASSRSPTSGVSSYEQYF
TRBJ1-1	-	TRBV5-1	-	TGCGCCAGCAGCTCCGGGACAACGAACACTGAAGCTTTCTTT	CASSSGTTNTEAFF
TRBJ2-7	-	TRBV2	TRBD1	TGTGCCAGCTCGAGGGGGCCTACATACGAGCAGTACTTC	CASSRGPTYEQYF
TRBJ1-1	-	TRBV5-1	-	TGCGCCAGCAGCTTGAGGGGGGAGGGCACTGAAGCTTTCTTT	CASSLRGEGTEAFF
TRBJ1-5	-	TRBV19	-	TGTGCCAGTAGTATATCTTCGGGATTGTTGGGCAATCAGCCCCAGCATTTT	CASSISSGLLGNQPQHF
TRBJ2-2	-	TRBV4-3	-	TGCGCCAGCGGTCAAACAGGGAACACCGGGGAGCTGTTTTTT	CASGQTGNTGELFF
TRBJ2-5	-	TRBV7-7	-	TGTGCTAGCAGCCAGGACAGACAAGAGACCCAGTACTTC	CASSQDRQETQYF
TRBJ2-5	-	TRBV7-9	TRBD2	TGTGCCAGCAGCTTAAGTACCCTAGCGGGGGCGTTTCCGCCAGAGACCCAGTACTTC	CASSLSTLAGAFPPETQYF
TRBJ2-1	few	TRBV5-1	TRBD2	TGCGCCAGCAGCTCTACCGGGACTAGTTACAATGAGCAGTTCTTC	CASSSTGTSYNEQFF
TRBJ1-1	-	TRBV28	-	TGTGCCAGCAGTTCCTTGGGAGACCTCAACACTGAAGCTTTCTTT	CASSSLGDLNTEAFF
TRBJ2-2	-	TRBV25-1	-	TGTGCCAGCAGTTCCCGGGGGGCAGGGGGCCCCGGGGAGCTGTTTTTT	CASSSRGAGGPGELFF
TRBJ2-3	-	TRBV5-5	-	TGTGCCAGCAGCCTAGGAAGCACAGATACGCAGTATTTT	CASSLGSTDTQYF
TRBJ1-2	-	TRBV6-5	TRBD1	TGTGCCAGCAGTTACGACGGACAGGGGGGTTCCTATGGCTACACCTTC	CASSYDGQGGSYGYTF
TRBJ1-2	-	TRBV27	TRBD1	TGTGCCAGCAGTTCCCTCGGACAGGGGGATAACTATGGCTACACCTTC	CASSSLGQGDNYGYTF